The source of this T cell receptor (beta chain) is a study of T-cell reconstitution after alpha-beta-depleted transplantation in children. Study results and caveats: It was surviving recipient T cells and thymic progenitors that gave some patients high TCRbeta diversity at day 60. Reportedly, only several hundred clones from non-depleted graft cells drove alpha-beta T-cell counts at about two months. From newly produced T cells came most of the T-cell counts and diversity one year after transplant.

Germline V gene sequence: CDR1 DFQATT, CDR2 SNEGSKA (reference sequence). Trimming stripped 3 bases from V and 2 bases from J, with 7 bases between. The length of the CDR3 is 12 residues. This clonotype was counted between two and nine times. Its antigen is still unknown. Molecular barcoding with unique molecular identifiers was used for the TCRbeta library. TCRdb ran MiXCR on the PCR reads and lists one entry per CDR3 protein. The data hold 530,000 or so distinct CDR3 sequences, with roughly a quarter observed a single time. The source of this sequence is a boy younger than two with Wiskott-Aldrich syndrome, due to receive a stem cell transplant. This material consisted of PBMCs, taken before TCRalphabeta/CD19-depleted stem cell transplant. The chain couples TRBV20-1 to TRBJ1-1; D is uncertain. The CDR3 DNA is TGCAGTGCTAGCGGGATAAACACTGAAGCTTTCTTT. Translated, it gives CSASGINTEAFF.